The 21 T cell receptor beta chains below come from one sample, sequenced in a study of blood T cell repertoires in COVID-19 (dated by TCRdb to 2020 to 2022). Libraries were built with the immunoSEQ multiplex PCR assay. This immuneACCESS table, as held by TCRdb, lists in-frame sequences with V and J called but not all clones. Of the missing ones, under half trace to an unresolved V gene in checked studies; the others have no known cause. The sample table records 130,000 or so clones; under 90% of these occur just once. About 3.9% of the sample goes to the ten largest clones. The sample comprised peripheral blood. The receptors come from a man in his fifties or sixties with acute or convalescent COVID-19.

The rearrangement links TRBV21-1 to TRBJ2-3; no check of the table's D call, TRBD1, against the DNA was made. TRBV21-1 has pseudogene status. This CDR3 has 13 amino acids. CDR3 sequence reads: CAMGTQGSDTQYF. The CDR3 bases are TGTGCCATGGGCACGCAGGGGTCAGATACGCAGTATTTT.

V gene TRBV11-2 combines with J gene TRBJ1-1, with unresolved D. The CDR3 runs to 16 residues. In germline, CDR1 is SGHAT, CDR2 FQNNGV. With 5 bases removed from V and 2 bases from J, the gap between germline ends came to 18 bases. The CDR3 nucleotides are TGTGCCAGCAGCCCCGGAACCTTTCTGGGCAACACTGAAGCTTTCTTT. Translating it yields CASSPGTFLGNTEAFF.

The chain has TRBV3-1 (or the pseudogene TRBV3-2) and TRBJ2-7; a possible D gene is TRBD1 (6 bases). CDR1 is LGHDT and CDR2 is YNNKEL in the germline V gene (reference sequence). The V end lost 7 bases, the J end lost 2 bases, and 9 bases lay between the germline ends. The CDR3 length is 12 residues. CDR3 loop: CASMDRAYEQYF. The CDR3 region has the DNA TGTGCCAGCATGGACAGAGCCTACGAGCAGTACTTC.

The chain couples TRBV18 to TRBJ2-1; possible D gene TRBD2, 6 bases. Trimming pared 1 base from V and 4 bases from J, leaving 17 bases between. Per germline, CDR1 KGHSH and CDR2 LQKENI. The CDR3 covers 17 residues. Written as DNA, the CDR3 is TGTGCCAGCTCACCACTGGGGAGGCCAGAACGTTACAATGAGCAGTTCTTC. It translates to CASSPLGRPERYNEQFF.

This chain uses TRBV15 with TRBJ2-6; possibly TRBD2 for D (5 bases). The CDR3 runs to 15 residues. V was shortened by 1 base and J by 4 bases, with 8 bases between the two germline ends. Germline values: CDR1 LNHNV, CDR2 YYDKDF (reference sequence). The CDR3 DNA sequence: TGTGCCACCAGCAGAGGAGCGGCCGGGGCCAACGTCCTGACTTTC. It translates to CATSRGAAGANVLTF. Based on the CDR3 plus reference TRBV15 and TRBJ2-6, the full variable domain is DAMVIQNPRYQVTQFGKPVTLSCSQTLNHNVMYWYQQKSSQAPKLLFHYYDKDFNNEADTPDNFQSRRPNTSFCFLDIRSPGLGDTAMYLCATSRGAAGANVLTFGAGSRLTVL.

Written as DNA, the CDR3 is TGTGCCAGCAGCTCCCTCGCGGGCTCTTCTGGAAACACCATATATTTT. Translated: CASSSLAGSSGNTIYF. The V call is TRBV7-9, the J call TRBJ1-3; D gene unclear. Germline CDR1 SEHNR, CDR2 FQNEAQ (reference sequence). Trimming pared 4 bases from V and 1 base from J, leaving 14 bases between. This CDR3 has 16 amino acids.

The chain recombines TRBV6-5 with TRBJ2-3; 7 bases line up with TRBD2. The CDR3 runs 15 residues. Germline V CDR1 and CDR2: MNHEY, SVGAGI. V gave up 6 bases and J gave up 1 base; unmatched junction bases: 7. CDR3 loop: CASSGRGKGTDTQYF. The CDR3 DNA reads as TGTGCCAGCAGCGGGCGGGGGAAAGGCACAGATACGCAGTATTTT.

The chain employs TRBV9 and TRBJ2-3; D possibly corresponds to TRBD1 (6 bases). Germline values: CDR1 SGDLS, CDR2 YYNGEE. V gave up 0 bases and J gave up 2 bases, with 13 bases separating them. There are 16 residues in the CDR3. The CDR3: CASSVGGPRPTDTQYF. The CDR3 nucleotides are TGTGCCAGCAGCGTAGGGGGGCCCCGGCCCACAGATACGCAGTATTTT.

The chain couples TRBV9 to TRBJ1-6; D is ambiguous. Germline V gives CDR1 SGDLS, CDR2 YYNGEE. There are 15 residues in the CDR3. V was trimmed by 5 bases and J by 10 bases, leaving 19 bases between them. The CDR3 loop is CASRFSHGEGSPLHF. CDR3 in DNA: TGTGCCAGCAGGTTCAGCCACGGGGAGGGATCACCCCTCCACTTT.

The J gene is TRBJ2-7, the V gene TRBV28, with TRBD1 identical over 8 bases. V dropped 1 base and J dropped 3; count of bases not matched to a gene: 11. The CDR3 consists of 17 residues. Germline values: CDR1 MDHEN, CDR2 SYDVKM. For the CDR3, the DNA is TGTGCCAGCAGTTTATCCTCAGGGGGCACCAATATCTACGAGCAGTACTTC. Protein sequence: CASSLSSGGTNIYEQYF.

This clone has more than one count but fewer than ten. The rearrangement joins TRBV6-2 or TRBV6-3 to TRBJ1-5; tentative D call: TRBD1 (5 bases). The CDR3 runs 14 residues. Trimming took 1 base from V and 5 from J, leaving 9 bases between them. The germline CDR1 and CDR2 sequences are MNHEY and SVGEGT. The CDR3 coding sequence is TGTGCCAGCAGTTACTGGGGGGAACATCAGCCCCAGCATTTT. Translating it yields CASSYWGEHQPQHF.

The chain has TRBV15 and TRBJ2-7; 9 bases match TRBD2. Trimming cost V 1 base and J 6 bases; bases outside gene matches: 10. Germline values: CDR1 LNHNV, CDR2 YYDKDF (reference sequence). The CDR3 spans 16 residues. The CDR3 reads CATSRGASGAPPEQYF. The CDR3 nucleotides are TGTGCCACCAGCAGAGGGGCTAGCGGGGCCCCCCCCGAGCAGTACTTC.

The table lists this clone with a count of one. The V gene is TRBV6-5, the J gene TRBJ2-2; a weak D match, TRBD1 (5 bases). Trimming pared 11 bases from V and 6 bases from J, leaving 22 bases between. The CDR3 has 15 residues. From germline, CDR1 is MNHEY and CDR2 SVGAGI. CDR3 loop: CACPQGPPSAGELFF. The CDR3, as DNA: TGTGCCTGCCCCCAGGGTCCACCTTCGGCCGGGGAGCTGTTTTTT.

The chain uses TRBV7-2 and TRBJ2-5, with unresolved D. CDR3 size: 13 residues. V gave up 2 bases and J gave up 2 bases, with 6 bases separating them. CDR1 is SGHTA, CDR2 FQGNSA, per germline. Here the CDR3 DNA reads TGTGCCAGCAGCTTACAACGGCAAGAGACCCAGTACTTC. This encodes CASSLQRQETQYF.

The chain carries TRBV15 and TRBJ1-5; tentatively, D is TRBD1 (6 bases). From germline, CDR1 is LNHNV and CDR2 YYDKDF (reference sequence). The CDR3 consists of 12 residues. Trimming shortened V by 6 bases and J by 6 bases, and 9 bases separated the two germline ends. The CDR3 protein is CATSGGGQPQHF. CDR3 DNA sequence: TGTGCCACCAGTGGGGGCGGTCAGCCCCAGCATTTT. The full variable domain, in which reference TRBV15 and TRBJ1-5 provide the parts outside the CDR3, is DAMVIQNPRYQVTQFGKPVTLSCSQTLNHNVMYWYQQKSSQAPKLLFHYYDKDFNNEADTPDNFQSRRPNTSFCFLDIRSPGLGDTAMYLCATSGGGQPQHFGDGTRLSIL.

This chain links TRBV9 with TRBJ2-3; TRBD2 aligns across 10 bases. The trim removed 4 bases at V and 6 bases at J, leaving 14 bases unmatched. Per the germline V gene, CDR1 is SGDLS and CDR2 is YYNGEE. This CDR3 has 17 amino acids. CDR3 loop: CASSSSRLAGVWDTQYF. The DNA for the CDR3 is TGTGCCAGCAGCTCCAGTCGGCTAGCGGGAGTGTGGGATACGCAGTATTTT. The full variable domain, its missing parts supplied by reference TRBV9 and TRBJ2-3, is DSGVTQTPKHLITATGQRVTLRCSPRSGDLSVYWYQQSLDQGLQFLIQYYNGEERAKGNILERFSAQQFPDLHSELNLSSLELGDSALYFCASSSSRLAGVWDTQYFGPGTRLTVL.

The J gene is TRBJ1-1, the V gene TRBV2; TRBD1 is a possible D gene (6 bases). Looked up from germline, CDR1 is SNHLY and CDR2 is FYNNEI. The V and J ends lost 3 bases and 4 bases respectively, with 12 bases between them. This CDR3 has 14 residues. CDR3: CASSDRTVLTEAFF. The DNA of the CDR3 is TGTGCCAGCAGTGATAGGACAGTCCTCACTGAAGCTTTCTTT. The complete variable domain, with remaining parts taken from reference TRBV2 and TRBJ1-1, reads EPEVTQTPSHQVTQMGQEVILRCVPISNHLYFYWYRQILGQKVEFLVSFYNNEISEKSEIFDDQFSVERPDGSNFTLKIRSTKLEDSAMYFCASSDRTVLTEAFFGQGTRLTVV.

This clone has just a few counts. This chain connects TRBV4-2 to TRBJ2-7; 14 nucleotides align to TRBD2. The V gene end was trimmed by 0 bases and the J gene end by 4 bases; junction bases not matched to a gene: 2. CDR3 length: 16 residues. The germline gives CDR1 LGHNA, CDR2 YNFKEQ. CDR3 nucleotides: TGTGCCAGCAGCCAAGATGGGACTAGCGGGAGTTACGAGCAGTACTTC. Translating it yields CASSQDGTSGSYEQYF.

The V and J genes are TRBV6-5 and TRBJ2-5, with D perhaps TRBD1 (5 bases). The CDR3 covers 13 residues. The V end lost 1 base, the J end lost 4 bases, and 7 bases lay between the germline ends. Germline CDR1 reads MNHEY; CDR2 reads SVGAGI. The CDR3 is CASSYLTGETQYF. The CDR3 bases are TGTGCCAGCAGTTACTTAACAGGAGAGACCCAGTACTTC.

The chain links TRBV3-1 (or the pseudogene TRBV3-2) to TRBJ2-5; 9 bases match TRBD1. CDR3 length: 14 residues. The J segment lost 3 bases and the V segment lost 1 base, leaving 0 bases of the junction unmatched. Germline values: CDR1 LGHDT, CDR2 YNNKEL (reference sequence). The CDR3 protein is CASSQGDREETQYF. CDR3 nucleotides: TGTGCCAGCAGCCAAGGGGACAGGGAAGAGACCCAGTACTTC.

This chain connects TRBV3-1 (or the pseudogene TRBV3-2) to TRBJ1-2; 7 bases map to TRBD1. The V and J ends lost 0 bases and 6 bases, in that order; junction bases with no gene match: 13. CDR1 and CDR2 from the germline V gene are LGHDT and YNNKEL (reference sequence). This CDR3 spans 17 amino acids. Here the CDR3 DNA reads TGTGCCAGCAGCCAAGAACCTGTTGACAGGGAAGGGGATGGCTACACCTTC. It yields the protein CASSQEPVDREGDGYTF.